Presented here are 13 T cell receptor beta chains from one specimen sequenced in a study of T cells in localized non-small cell lung cancer. Here immunoSEQ multiplex PCR was the method, and the copy in TCRdb shows in-frame clones only, minus some. The sample lists 8,500 to 10,000 clones; about 90% were seen once. Specimen: peripheral blood, collected before any cancer treatment. All receptors derive from a female donor aged 60 or older with stage II squamous cell lung carcinoma.

This clone showed up just once. V and J are TRBV7-9 and TRBJ2-1, with D maybe TRBD1 (6 bases). This CDR3 has 14 amino acids. Trimming left V 4 bases short and J 5 bases short, with 12 bases between. The germline V gene encodes CDR1 SEHNR and CDR2 FQNEAQ (reference sequence). The CDR3, as DNA: TGTGCCAGCAGCTCCCCGGGACACCACAATGAGCAGTTCTTC. It specifies CASSSPGHHNEQFF. Based on the CDR3 plus reference TRBV7-9 and TRBJ2-1, the full variable domain is DTGVSQNPRHKITKRGQNVTFRCDPISEHNRLYWYRQTLGQGPEFLTYFQNEAQLEKSRLLSDRFSAERPKGSFSTLEIQRTEQGDSAMYLCASSSPGHHNEQFFGPGTRLTVL.

The genes are TRBV15 and TRBJ2-1; D might be TRBD2 (6 bases). The V gene lost 3 bases and the J gene lost 7 bases, with 13 bases spanning the gap. Germline-derived CDR1 and CDR2 are LNHNV and YYDKDF (reference sequence). This CDR3 region has 14 residues. In DNA, the CDR3 is TGTGCCACCAGCAGTAAGGGGACTCGGAATGAGCAGTTCTTC. This sequence encodes CATSSKGTRNEQFF.

This chain connects TRBV7-2 to TRBJ1-5, with 8 positions matching TRBD1. Trimming cost V 5 bases and J 6 bases; bases outside gene matches: 6. This CDR3 is built from 14 residues. The V gene's germline CDR1 is SGHTA and CDR2 FQGNSA. CDR3 region: CASSRTGQRQPQHF. The CDR3 DNA reads TGTGCCAGCAGCAGGACAGGGCAGCGTCAGCCCCAGCATTTT.

V is TRBV6-1 and J is TRBJ1-3; D remains ambiguous. Deletions cut 3 bases from V and 9 bases from J, with 15 bases between. Germline-derived CDR1 and CDR2 are MNHNS and SASEGT. This CDR3 is built from 14 residues. CDR3 sequence reads: CASSDDPTVSTIYF. DNA for the CDR3: TGTGCCAGCAGTGACGATCCCACAGTTAGCACCATATATTTT.

This clone was recorded a few times. This sequence joins TRBV19 and TRBJ1-6, with D maybe TRBD1 (5 bases). Trimming pared 5 bases from V and 10 bases from J, leaving 12 bases between. The CDR3 sequence is 13 residues long. Germline V CDR1 and CDR2: LNHDA, SQIVND (reference sequence). The CDR3 region has the DNA TGTGCCAGTAGTCTGGGGGTCCGGTCACCCCTCCACTTT. It translates to CASSLGVRSPLHF.

The V and J genes are TRBV5-3 and TRBJ1-2; TRBD1 is a possible D gene (5 bases). TRBV5-3 is annotated as an ORF whose role is uncertain. The CDR3 has 14 amino acids. Trimming shortened V by 4 bases and J by 5 bases, and 15 bases separated the two germline ends. The CDR3 sequence: CARSPDSRPYGYTF. DNA for the CDR3: TGTGCCAGAAGCCCTGACAGTCGCCCTTATGGCTACACCTTC.

The chain carries TRBV6-1 and TRBJ2-5; tentatively, D is TRBD1 (5 bases). Trimming shortened V by 5 bases and J by 4 bases, and 8 bases separated the two germline ends. The CDR3 runs to 12 residues. Germline V lookup: CDR1 MNHNS, CDR2 SASEGT. The CDR3 DNA reads as TGTGCCAGCAGTTCCAGGGCAGAGACCCAGTACTTC. It specifies CASSSRAETQYF.

This chain links TRBV5-5 with TRBJ1-1, with 8 bases matching TRBD1. In germline, CDR1 is SGHKS, CDR2 YYEKEE (reference sequence). With 3 bases clipped from V and 1 base from J, the junction kept 5 bases outside the gene matches. The CDR3 loop spans 15 amino acids. The CDR3 region is CASSSGTGSNTEAFF. CDR3 DNA sequence: TGTGCCAGCAGCTCCGGGACAGGATCGAACACTGAAGCTTTCTTT.

The genes are TRBV6-1 and TRBJ2-1, with unresolved D. This CDR3 spans 14 amino acids. In germline, CDR1 is MNHNS, CDR2 SASEGT. V dropped 3 bases and J dropped 5 bases, with 11 bases sitting between them. The CDR3 nucleotides read TGTGCCAGCAGTGAGGGAAGAAACAACAATGAGCAGTTCTTC. Amino acid sequence: CASSEGRNNNEQFF.

The rearrangement uses TRBV28 and TRBJ1-2; 9 bases are a match to TRBD1. V lost 3 bases to trimming and J lost 7 bases; unmatched junction nucleotides: 3. The CDR3 covers 13 residues. Looked up from germline, CDR1 is MDHEN and CDR2 is SYDVKM. The DNA for the CDR3 is TGTGCCAGCAGTTTCTACAGGGGGCCTGGCTACACCTTC. It translates to CASSFYRGPGYTF.

This clone was seen just once. The V and J genes are TRBV5-6 and TRBJ1-1, with D hard to call. The CDR3 is made up of 12 amino acids. CDR1 is SGHDT, CDR2 YYEEEE, per germline. Trimming cost V 2 bases and J 1 base, with 3 bases left between them. The CDR3 reads CASSFGNTEAFF. In DNA form, the CDR3 reads TGTGCCAGCAGCTTTGGGAACACTGAAGCTTTCTTT. The variable domain in full, completed from reference TRBV5-6 and TRBJ1-1, reads DAGVTQSPTHLIKTRGQQVTLRCSPKSGHDTVSWYQQALGQGPQFIFQYYEEEERQRGNFPDRFSGHQFPNYSSELNVNALLLGDSALYLCASSFGNTEAFFGQGTRLTVV.

This sequence joins TRBV5-1 and TRBJ2-1; possibly TRBD1 for D (5 bases). CDR3 length: 15 residues. CDR1 and CDR2 (germline): SGHRS, YFSETQ. V was trimmed by 4 bases and J by 7 bases, leaving 18 bases between them. The CDR3 spells CASSPSQGGTNEQFF. DNA of the CDR3: TGCGCCAGCAGCCCCTCCCAGGGTGGTACGAATGAGCAGTTCTTC. Looking up the rest from reference TRBV5-1 and TRBJ2-1 gives the full variable domain: KAGVTQTPRYLIKTRGQQVTLSCSPISGHRSVSWYQQTPGQGLQFLFEYFSETQRNKGNFPGRFSGRQFSNSRSEMNVSTLELGDSALYLCASSPSQGGTNEQFFGPGTRLTVL.

J is TRBJ2-5 and V is TRBV30; D remains ambiguous. CDR3 size: 13 residues. V dropped 2 bases and J dropped 1 base, with 8 bases sitting between them. Germline V CDR1 and CDR2: GTSNPN, SVGIG (reference sequence). CDR3 in DNA: TGTGCCTGGAGTCCCCGACCCCAAGAGACCCAGTACTTC. Protein: CAWSPRPQETQYF.